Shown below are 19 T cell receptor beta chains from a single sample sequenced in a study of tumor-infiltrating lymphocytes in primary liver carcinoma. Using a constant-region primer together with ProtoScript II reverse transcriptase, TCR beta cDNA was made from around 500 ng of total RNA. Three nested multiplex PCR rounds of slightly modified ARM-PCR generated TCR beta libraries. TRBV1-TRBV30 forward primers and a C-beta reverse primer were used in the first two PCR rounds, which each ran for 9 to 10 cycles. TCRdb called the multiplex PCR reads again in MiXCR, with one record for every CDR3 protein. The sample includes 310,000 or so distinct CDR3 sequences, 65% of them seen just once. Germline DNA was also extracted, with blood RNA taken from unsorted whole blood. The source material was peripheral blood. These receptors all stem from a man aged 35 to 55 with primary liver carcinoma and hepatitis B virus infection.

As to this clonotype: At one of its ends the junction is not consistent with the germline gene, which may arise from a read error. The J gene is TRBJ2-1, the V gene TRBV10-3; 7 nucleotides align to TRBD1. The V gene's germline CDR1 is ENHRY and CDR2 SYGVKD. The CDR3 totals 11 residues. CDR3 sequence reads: CAVSRGNEQSF. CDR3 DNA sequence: TGTGCCGTCAGCAGGGGGAATGAGCAGTCCTTC.

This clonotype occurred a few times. For the CDR3, the DNA is TGTGCCAGCAGTCCCCGGCGGGAGGGGAATACGCAGTATTTT. The encoded protein is CASSPRREGNTQYF. The rearrangement links TRBV12-3 or TRBV12-4 to TRBJ2-3, with TRBD2 matching 9 bases. Trimming at V came to 5 bases and at J to 7 bases, leaving 7 bases not matched to a gene. The CDR3 is 14 residues long.

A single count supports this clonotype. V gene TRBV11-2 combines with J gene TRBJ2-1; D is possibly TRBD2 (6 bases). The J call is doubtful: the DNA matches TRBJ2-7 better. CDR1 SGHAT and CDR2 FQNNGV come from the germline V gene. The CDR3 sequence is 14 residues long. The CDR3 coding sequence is TGTGCCAGCAGCTTGGGGGGATACAGAGATGAGCAGTACTTC. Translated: CASSLGGYRDEQYF.

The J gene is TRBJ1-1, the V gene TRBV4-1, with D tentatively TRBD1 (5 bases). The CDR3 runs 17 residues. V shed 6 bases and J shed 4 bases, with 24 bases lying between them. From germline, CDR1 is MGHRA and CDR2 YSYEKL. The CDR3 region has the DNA TGCGCCAGCAGGGAAGCGCGTGGCCCAGGGAGACCCACTGAAGCTTTCTTT. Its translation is CASREARGPGRPTEAFF.

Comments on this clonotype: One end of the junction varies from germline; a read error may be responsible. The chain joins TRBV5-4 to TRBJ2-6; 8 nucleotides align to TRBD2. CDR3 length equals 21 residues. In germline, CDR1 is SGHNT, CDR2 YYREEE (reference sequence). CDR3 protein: CAGSFGSLLSGSVSGANVLTF. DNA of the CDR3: TGTGCCGGCAGCTTTGGCTCTTTACTAAGCGGGAGCGTTTCTGGGGCCAACGTCCTGACTTTC.

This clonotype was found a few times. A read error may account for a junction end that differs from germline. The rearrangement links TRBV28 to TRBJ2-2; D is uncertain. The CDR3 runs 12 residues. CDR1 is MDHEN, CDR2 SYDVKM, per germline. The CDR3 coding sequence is TGTGCTAGCAGTTTATTCCCCGGGGAGCTGTTTTTT. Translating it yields CASSLFPGELFF.

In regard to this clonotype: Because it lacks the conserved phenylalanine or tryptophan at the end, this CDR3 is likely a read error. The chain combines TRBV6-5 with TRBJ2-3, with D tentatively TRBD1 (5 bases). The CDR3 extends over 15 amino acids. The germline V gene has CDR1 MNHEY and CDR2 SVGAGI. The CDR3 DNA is TGTGCCAGCGGTTACCTAGGACAACTCACAGATACGCAGTATTCT. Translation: CASGYLGQLTDTQYS.

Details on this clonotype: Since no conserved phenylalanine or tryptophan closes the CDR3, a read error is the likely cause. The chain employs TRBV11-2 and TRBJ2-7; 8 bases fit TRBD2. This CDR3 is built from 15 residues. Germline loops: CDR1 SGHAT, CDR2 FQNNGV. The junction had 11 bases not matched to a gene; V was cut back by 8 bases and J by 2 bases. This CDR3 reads CASRGVTSGPYEQYL. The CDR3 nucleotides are TGTGCCAGCCGGGGGGTAACTAGCGGCCCCTACGAGCAGTACTTA.

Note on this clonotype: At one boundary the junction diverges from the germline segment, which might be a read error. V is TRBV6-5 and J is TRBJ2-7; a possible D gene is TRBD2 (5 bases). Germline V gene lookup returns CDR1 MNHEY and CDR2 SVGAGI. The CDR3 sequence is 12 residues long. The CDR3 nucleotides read TGTGCCAGCAGTTACGTTCTTGGGGAGCACTACTTC. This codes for CASSYVLGEHYF.

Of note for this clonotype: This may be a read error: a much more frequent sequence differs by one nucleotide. The CDR3 nucleotides are TGTGCCGGCGGGGGACTAGCGGGACAAGAGACCCAGTACTTC. This codes for CAGGGLAGQETQYF. The J gene is TRBJ2-5, the V gene TRBV6-6, with 13 bases aligning to TRBD2. The CDR3 spans 14 residues. Germline V gene sequence: CDR1 MNHNY, CDR2 SVGAGI (reference sequence). V lost 11 bases to trimming and J lost 2 bases; unmatched junction nucleotides: 5.

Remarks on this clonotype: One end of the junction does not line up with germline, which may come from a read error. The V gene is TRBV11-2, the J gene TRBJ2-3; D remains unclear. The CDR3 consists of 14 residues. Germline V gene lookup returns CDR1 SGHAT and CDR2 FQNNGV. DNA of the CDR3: TGTGTCAGCAACTTAGAACTTTACACCGATACGCGGTATTTT. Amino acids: CVSNLELYTDTRYF.

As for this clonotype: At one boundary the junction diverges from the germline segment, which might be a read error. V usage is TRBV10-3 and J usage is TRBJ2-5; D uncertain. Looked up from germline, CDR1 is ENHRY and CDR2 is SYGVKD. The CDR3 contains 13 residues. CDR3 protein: CAIRTPDEETQYF. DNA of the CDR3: TGCGCCATCCGAACCCCCGACGAAGAGACCCAGTACTTC.

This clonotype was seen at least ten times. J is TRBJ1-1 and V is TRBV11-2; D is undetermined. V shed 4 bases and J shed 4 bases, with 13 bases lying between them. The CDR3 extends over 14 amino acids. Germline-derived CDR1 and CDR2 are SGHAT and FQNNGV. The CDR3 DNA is TGTGCCAGCAGCTCGAGTTCAGGAGGCACTGAAGCTTTCTTT. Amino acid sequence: CASSSSSGGTEAFF.

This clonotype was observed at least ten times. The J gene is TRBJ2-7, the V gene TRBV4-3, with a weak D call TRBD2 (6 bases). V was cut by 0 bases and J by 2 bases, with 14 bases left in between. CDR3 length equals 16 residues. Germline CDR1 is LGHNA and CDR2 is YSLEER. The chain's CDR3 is CASSQDESSEAYEQYF. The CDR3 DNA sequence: TGCGCCAGCAGCCAAGATGAATCTAGCGAGGCCTACGAGCAGTACTTC.

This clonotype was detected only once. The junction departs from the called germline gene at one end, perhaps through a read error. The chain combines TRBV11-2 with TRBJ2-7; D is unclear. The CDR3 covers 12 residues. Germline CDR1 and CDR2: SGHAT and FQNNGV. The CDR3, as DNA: TGTGCCAGCAGCTTAGTACCTCTAGAGCGGTACTTC. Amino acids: CASSLVPLERYF.

The chain's CDR3 is CASSPMGGGHYEQYF. In DNA, the CDR3 is TGCGCCAGCAGCCCGATGGGGGGCGGTCATTACGAGCAGTACTTC. This chain uses TRBV5-1 with TRBJ2-7; D may correspond to TRBD1 or TRBD2 (6 bases each). The ends were cut back, 4 bases at V and 4 bases at J, with 18 bases in the middle. CDR1 and CDR2 (germline): SGHRS, YFSETQ. The CDR3 runs to 15 residues.

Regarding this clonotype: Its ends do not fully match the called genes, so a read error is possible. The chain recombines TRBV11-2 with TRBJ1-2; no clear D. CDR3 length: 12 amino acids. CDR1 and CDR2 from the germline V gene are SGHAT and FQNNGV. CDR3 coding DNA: TGTACCAGTAGCCCAGCACGGAGTGGCTACACCTTC. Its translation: CTSSPARSGYTF.

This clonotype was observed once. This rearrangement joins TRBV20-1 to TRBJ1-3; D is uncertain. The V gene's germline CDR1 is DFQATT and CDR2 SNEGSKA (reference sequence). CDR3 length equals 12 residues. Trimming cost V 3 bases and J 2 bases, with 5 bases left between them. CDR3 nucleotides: TGCAGTGCTAGTTCCCCTGGAAACACCATATATTTT. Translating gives CSASSPGNTIYF.

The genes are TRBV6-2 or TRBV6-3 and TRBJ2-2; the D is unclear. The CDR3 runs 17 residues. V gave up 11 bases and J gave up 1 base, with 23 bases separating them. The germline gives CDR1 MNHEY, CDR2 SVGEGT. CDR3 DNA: TGTGCCTGCATTTACTCCACCCTCACGGGGAACACCGGGGAGCTGTTTTTT. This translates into CACIYSTLTGNTGELFF.